Below are 19 T cell receptor beta chains sequenced from a single sample in a study of regulatory T cells in long-lasting Graves disease. Combining iRepertoire HTBI primers with Arm-PCR of CDR3 regions, the authors built TCR beta libraries. Using its own MiXCR run on the multiplex PCR reads, TCRdb lists one record per CDR3 protein. The sample holds fewer than 350,000 distinct CDR3 sequences, over 15% seen once. Time point denoted: newly diagnosed GD, antithyroid drugs for less than 3 months. TCR sequences were obtained from RNA taken from PBMCs. The sequences come from peripheral blood mononuclear cells (PBMCs), collected at new diagnosis, from a patient treated with antithyroid drugs. These receptors came from a female donor with Graves disease.

The rearrangement uses TRBV11-2 and TRBJ2-2, with D possibly being TRBD2 (5 bases). V gave up 2 bases and J gave up 7 bases, with 8 bases separating them. Germline V CDR1 and CDR2: SGHAT, FQNNGV. The CDR3 has 13 residues. CDR3 sequence reads: CASSLSRGGELFF. The CDR3 nucleotides read TGTGCCAGCAGCTTATCACGGGGCGGGGAGCTGTTTTTT.

This clonotype turned up a few times. Being one base from a much bigger clone, this may be a read error. The conserved phenylalanine or tryptophan normally closing the CDR3 is absent here, so this likely arose from a read error. The chain carries TRBV5-1 and TRBJ2-7; the D gene could be TRBD1 or TRBD2 (6 bases each). Trimming stripped 0 bases from V and 3 bases from J, with 10 bases between. This CDR3 region has 14 residues. The germline gives CDR1 SGHRS, CDR2 YFSETQ. CDR3 protein: CASSLDREVYEQYL. CDR3 nucleotide sequence: TGCGCCAGCAGCTTGGACAGGGAGGTCTACGAGCAGTACCTC.

A word on this clonotype: A much bigger clone sits one base away, suggesting this may be a read error. The chain is built from TRBV24-1 and TRBJ2-5, with 11 nucleotides matching TRBD1. J lost 11 bases, V lost 3 bases, and 13 bases had no gene match. The germline V gene has CDR1 KGHDR and CDR2 SFDVKD. The CDR3 contains 16 residues. The CDR3 loop is CATSDAGTGGTYEQYF. CDR3 nucleotides: TGTGCCACCAGTGATGCCGGGACAGGGGGGACGTATGAGCAGTACTTC.

As to this clonotype: Since a much larger clone is just one base distant, this may be a read error. The V gene is TRBV18, the J gene TRBJ1-2; D not certain. Per the germline V gene, CDR1 is KGHSH and CDR2 is LQKENI. Between the trimmed V and J ends, which lost 10 bases and 0 bases, there was a span of 6 bases. This CDR3 has 11 amino acids. Here the CDR3 DNA reads TGTGCCATCACCACTAACTATGGCTACACCTTC. It codes for CAITTNYGYTF.

This clonotype appeared a few times. J is TRBJ2-1 and V is TRBV10-1; D is undetermined. V dropped 6 bases and J dropped 6 bases, with 15 bases sitting between them. This CDR3 is 14 amino acids long. Germline V gene data show CDR1 as WNHNN and CDR2 as SYGVQD (reference sequence). The CDR3 DNA sequence: TGCGCCAGCAGCCTGGACCCAGTTGGCAATGAGCAGTTCTTC. Translation: CASSLDPVGNEQFF.

The V gene is TRBV27, the J gene TRBJ2-7; 10 nucleotides match TRBD2. The CDR3 runs 15 residues. CDR1 and CDR2 from the germline V gene are MNHEY and SMNVEV (reference sequence). The trim removed 5 bases at V and 2 bases at J, leaving 6 bases unmatched. CDR3 nucleotide sequence: TGTGCCAGCAGTCCAAGCGGGAGGGGAGCCTACGAGCAGTACTTC. Translating gives CASSPSGRGAYEQYF.

This clonotype was seen repeatedly, ten times or more. The rearrangement uses TRBV11-2 and TRBJ2-3; 12 nucleotides match TRBD2. Losses at the gene ends were 4 bases for V and 1 base for J; bases not matched to a gene: 3. This CDR3 has 16 amino acids. The germline CDR1 and CDR2 sequences are SGHAT and FQNNGV. DNA for the CDR3: TGTGCCAGCAGCTCAGGGACTAGCGGGCGCACAGATACGCAGTATTTT. This translates into CASSSGTSGRTDTQYF.

Details on this clonotype: This likely comes from a read error, as the CDR3 has no conserved phenylalanine or tryptophan at its end. The chain couples TRBV11-3 to TRBJ2-1; D uncertain. Deletions cut 0 bases from V and 4 bases from J, with 10 bases between. This CDR3 is built from 15 residues. CDR1 is SGHNT and CDR2 is YENEEA in the germline V gene. The CDR3 region has the DNA TGTGCCAGCAGCTTAGAGGCACTACGATACAATGAGCAGTTCGTC. Its protein product is CASSLEALRYNEQFV.

The table lists this clonotype with many counts. This sequence joins TRBV2 and TRBJ2-2; unclear D gene. Germline V gives CDR1 SNHLY, CDR2 FYNNEI. This CDR3 spans 14 amino acids. V was clipped by 3 bases and J by 3 bases, with 8 bases between them. In DNA, the CDR3 is TGTGCCAGCAGTGAGGCGCAGCACACCGGGGAGCTGTTTTTT. Its protein is CASSEAQHTGELFF.

This clonotype was counted ten times or more. V usage is TRBV19 and J usage is TRBJ1-1; TRBD1 agrees at 8 bases. CDR1 LNHDA and CDR2 SQIVND come from the germline V gene (reference sequence). V lost 3 bases and J lost 1; bases outside the gene matches: 7. The CDR3 contains 16 residues. For the CDR3, the DNA is TGTGCCAGTAGTATCCGGGGGACAGGAAGGAACACTGAAGCTTTCTTT. This sequence encodes CASSIRGTGRNTEAFF.

In this sample, this clonotype turned up many times. V and J are TRBV12-3 or TRBV12-4 and TRBJ1-4, with D perhaps TRBD1 (5 bases). The CDR3 runs 14 residues. Trimming cost V 5 bases and J 6 bases, with 13 bases left between them. Written as DNA, the CDR3 is TGTGCCAGCAGTCAGACTGGGGGATATGAAAAACTGTTTTTT. It specifies CASSQTGGYEKLFF.

This clonotype occurred many times. The chain joins TRBV11-2 to TRBJ2-3, with D perhaps matching TRBD2 (6 bases). This CDR3 has 14 amino acids. The germline gives CDR1 SGHAT, CDR2 FQNNGV. The V end was cut by 5 bases, the J end by 2 bases, with 11 bases between. In DNA form, the CDR3 reads TGTGCCAGCAGCGGCGGAGGGTCCACAGATACGCAGTATTTT. Amino acids: CASSGGGSTDTQYF.

In the case of this clonotype: This may be a read error: a much more frequent sequence differs by one nucleotide. The chain has TRBV20-1 and TRBJ2-1; TRBD2 aligns across 13 bases. The CDR3 covers 13 residues. Trimming removed 5 bases from V and 10 bases from J; junction bases left unmatched: 5. CDR1 DFQATT and CDR2 SNEGSKA come from the germline V gene (reference sequence). For the CDR3, the DNA is TGCAGTGCTTGGACTAGCGGGAGCTACGAGCAGTTCTTC. Residues: CSAWTSGSYEQFF.

This clonotype was detected ten times or more. This chain links TRBV28 with TRBJ1-3; D remains ambiguous. This CDR3 has 12 amino acids. The germline V gene encodes CDR1 MDHEN and CDR2 SYDVKM. The V and J ends lost 1 base and 6 bases respectively, with 4 bases between them. CDR3 bases: TGTGCCAGCAGTTTATCCGCAAACACCATATATTTT. Translated, it gives CASSLSANTIYF.

As regards this clonotype: A read error may explain this, as a much larger clone is one base away. The rearrangement links TRBV6-1 to TRBJ1-6; 8 nucleotides agree with TRBD1. This CDR3 is 16 amino acids long. Germline V lookup: CDR1 MNHNS, CDR2 SASEGT. The CDR3 DNA is TGTGCCAGCAGACCCGACAGGGGCGCCTATAATTCACCCCCCCACTTT. Residues: CASRPDRGAYNSPPHF.

A word on this clonotype: It is likely a read error: a sequence one base away is far more abundant. The chain recombines TRBV12-3 or TRBV12-4 with TRBJ2-1; 12 bases line up with TRBD2. Losses at the gene ends were 5 bases for V and 8 bases for J; bases not matched to a gene: 13. The CDR3 loop spans 17 amino acids. CDR3 loop: CASSDAQLAGGPDEQFF. CDR3 DNA: TGTGCCAGCAGTGATGCTCAACTAGCGGGAGGTCCGGATGAGCAGTTCTTC.

This clonotype was observed at least ten times. The chain employs TRBV20-1 and TRBJ2-5, with TRBD2 matching 10 bases. The CDR3 sequence is 15 residues long. V lost 3 bases and J lost 5; bases outside the gene matches: 9. Germline V gene data show CDR1 as DFQATT and CDR2 as SNEGSKA (reference sequence). The CDR3 loop reads CSASWPSGSQETQYF. The CDR3 coding sequence is TGCAGTGCTAGTTGGCCTAGCGGGAGTCAGGAGACCCAGTACTTC.

In this sample, this clonotype turned up many times. The genes are TRBV5-1 and TRBJ2-5; 7 bases fit TRBD2. The CDR3 runs to 15 residues. Germline V gene sequence: CDR1 SGHRS, CDR2 YFSETQ. With 3 bases clipped from V and 2 bases from J, the junction kept 7 bases outside the gene matches. The CDR3 sequence: CASSWGGEIQETQYF. CDR3 nucleotides: TGCGCCAGCAGCTGGGGGGGTGAGATTCAAGAGACCCAGTACTTC.

The genes are TRBV2 and TRBJ2-7; possibly TRBD1 or TRBD2 for D (5 bases each). The CDR3 has 14 amino acids. The germline V and J ends were trimmed by 6 bases and 3 bases, with 15 bases remaining between them. Germline loops: CDR1 SNHLY, CDR2 FYNNEI. The CDR3 region has the DNA TGTGCCAGCAGCGGTAGGGGAGCAGGCTACGAGCAGTACTTC. This translates into CASSGRGAGYEQYF.